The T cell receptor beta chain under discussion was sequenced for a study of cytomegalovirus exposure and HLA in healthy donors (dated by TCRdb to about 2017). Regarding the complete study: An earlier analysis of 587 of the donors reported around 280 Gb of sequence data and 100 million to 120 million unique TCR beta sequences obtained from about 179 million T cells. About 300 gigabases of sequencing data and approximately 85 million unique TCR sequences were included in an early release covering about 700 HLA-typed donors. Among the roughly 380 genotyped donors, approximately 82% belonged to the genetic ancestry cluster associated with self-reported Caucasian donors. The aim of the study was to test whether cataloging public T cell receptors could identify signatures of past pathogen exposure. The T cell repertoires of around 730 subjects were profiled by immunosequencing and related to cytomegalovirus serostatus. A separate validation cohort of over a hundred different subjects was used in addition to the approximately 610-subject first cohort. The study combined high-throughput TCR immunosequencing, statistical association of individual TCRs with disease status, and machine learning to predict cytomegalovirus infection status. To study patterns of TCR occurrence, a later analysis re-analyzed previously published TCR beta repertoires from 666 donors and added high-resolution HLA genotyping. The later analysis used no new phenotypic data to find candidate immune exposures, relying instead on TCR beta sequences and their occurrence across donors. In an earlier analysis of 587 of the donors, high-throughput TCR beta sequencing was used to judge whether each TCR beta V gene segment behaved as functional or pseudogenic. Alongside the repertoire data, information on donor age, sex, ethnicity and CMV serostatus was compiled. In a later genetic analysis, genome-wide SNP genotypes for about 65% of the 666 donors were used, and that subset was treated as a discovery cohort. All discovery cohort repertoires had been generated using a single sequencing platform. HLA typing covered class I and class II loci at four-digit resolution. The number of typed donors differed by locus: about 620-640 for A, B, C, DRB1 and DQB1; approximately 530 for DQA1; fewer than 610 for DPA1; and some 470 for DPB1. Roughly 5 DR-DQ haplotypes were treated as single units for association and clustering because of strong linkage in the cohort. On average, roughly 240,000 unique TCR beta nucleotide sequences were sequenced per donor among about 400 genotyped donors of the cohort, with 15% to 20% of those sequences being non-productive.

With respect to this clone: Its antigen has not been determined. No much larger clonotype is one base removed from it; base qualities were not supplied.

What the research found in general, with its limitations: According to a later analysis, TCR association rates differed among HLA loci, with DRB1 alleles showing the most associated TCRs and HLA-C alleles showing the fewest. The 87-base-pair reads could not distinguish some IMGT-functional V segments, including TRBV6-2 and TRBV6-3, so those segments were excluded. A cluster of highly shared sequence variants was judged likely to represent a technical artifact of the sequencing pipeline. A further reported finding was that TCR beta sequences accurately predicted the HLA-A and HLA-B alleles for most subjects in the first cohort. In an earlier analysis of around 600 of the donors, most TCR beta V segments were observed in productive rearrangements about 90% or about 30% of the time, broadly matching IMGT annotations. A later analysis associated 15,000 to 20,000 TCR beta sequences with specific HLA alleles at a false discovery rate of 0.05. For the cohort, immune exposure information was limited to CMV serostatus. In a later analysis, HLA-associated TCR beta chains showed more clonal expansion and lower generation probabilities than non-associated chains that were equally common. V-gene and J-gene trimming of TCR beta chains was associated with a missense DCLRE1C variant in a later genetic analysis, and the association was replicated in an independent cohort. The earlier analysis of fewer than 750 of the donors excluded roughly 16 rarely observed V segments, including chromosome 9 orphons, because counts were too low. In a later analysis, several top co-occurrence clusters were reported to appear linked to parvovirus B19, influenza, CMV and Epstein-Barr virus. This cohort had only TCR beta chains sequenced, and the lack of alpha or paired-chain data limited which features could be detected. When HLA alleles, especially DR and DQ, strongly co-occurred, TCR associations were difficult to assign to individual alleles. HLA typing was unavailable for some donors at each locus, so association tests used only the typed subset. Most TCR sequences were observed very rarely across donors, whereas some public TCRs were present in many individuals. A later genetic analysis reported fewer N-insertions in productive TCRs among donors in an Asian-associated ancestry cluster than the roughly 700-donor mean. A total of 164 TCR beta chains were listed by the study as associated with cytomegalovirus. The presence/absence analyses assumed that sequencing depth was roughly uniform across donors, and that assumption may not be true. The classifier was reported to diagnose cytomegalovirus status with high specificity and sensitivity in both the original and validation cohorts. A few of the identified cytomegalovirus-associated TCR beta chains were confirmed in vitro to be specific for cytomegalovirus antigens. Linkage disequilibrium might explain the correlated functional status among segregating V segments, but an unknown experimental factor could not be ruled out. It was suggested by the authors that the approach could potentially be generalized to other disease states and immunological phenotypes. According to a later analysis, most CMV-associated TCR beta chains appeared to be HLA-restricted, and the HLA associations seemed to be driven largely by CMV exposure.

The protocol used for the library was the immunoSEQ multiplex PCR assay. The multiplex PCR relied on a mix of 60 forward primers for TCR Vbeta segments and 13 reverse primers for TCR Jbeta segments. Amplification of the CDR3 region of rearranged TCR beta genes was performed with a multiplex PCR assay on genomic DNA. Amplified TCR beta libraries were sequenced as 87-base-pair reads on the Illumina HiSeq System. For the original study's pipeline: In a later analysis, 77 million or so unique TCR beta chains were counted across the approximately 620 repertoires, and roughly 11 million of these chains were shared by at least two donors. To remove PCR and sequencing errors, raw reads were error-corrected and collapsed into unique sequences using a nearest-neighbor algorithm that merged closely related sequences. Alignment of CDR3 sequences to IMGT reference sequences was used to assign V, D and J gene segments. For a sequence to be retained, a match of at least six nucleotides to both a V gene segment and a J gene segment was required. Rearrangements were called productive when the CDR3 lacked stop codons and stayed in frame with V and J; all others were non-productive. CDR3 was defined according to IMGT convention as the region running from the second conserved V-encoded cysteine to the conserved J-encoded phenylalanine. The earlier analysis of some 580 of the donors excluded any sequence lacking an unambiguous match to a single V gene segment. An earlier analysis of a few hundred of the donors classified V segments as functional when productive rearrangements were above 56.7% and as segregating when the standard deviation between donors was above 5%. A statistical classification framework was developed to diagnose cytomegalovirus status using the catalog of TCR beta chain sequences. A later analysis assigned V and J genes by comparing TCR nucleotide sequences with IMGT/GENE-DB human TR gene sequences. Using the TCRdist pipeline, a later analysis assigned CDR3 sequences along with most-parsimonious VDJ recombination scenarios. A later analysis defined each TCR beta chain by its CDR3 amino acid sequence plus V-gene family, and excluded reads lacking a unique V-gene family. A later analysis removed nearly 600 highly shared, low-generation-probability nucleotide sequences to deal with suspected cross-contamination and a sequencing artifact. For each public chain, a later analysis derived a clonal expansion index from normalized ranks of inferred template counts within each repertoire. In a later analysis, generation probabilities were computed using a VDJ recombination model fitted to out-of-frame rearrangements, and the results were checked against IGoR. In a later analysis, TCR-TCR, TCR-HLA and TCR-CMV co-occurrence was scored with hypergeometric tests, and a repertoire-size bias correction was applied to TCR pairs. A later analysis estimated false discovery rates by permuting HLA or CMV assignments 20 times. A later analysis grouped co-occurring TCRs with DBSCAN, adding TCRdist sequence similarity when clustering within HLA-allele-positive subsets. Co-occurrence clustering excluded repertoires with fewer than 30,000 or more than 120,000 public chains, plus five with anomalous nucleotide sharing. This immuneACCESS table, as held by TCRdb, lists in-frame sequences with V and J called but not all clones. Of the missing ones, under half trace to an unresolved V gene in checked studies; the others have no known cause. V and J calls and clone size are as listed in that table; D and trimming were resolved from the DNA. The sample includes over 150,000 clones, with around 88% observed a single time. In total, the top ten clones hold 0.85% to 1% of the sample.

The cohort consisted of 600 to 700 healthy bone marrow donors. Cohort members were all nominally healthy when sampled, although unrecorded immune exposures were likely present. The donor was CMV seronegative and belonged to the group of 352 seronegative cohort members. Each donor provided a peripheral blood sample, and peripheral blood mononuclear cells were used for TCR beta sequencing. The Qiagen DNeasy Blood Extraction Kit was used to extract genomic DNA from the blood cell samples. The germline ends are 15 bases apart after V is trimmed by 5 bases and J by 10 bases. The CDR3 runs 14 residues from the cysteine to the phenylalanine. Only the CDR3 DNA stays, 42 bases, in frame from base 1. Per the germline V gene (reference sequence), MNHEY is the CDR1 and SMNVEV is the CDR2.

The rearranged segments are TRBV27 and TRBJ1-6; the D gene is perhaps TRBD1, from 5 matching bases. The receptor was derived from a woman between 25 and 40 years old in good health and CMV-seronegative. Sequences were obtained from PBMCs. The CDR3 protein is CASSISRVGSPLHF. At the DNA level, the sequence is TGTGCCAGCAGTATTTCCAGGGTTGGGTCACCCCTCCACTTT.